The 27 T cell receptor beta chains below were found in one sample sequenced in a study of cytomegalovirus exposure and HLA in healthy donors. PCR amplification relied on 60 Vbeta primers (plus 13 Jbeta primers). Sequencing was performed with immunoSEQ multiplex PCR; in TCRdb, only in-frame clones are kept and a portion is missing. The table lists roughly 81,000 clones, 70% to 85% of them singletons, with 2% to 2.5% in the top ten. Specimen: PBMCs. The receptors come from a man aged 25-45 years in good health and CMV-seronegative.

This sequence joins TRBV4-3 and TRBJ1-2, with TRBD1 matching over 7 bases. Germline trimming cut 0 bases from V and 5 bases from J; bases unmatched to any gene: 12. This CDR3 comprises 17 residues. CDR1 is LGHNA, CDR2 YSLEER, per germline. DNA of the CDR3: TGCGCCAGCAGCCAAGATAGATTGACAGGGTTTTCTTATGGCTACACCTTC. Amino acids: CASSQDRLTGFSYGYTF.

The chain employs TRBV7-9 and TRBJ1-1; 10 bases map to TRBD1. Per the germline V gene, CDR1 is SEHNR and CDR2 is FQNEAQ (reference sequence). The length of the CDR3 is 14 residues. V was pared by 5 bases and J by 4 bases, with 4 bases of the junction left unmatched. CDR3 loop: CASSPRTGGTEAFF. In nucleotides, the CDR3 is TGTGCCAGCAGCCCGAGGACAGGGGGCACTGAAGCTTTCTTT.

The rearrangement joins TRBV2 to TRBJ2-5, with a weak D call TRBD2 (5 bases). V lost 5 bases to trimming and J lost 2 bases, with 12 bases between them. Looked up from germline, CDR1 is SNHLY and CDR2 is FYNNEI. The CDR3 loop spans 14 amino acids. CDR3 loop: CASSTGIGQETQYF. The CDR3 nucleotides read TGTGCCAGCAGTACCGGGATAGGACAAGAGACCCAGTACTTC.

V is TRBV4-2 and J is TRBJ1-5; D gene uncertain. V lost 6 bases and J 3 bases, leaving 6 bases between the germline ends. Per the germline V gene, CDR1 is LGHNA and CDR2 is YNFKEQ. The CDR3 totals 12 residues. The CDR3 region has the DNA TGTGCCAGCAGTGAGATCAATCAGCCCCAGCATTTT. Its translation is CASSEINQPQHF.

This chain joins TRBV30 and TRBJ2-7, with D possibly being TRBD2 (5 bases). V was shortened by 4 bases and J by 2 bases, with 12 bases between the two germline ends. In germline, CDR1 is GTSNPN, CDR2 SVGIG (reference sequence). The CDR3 is made up of 13 amino acids. The DNA for the CDR3 is TGTGCCTGGACAAGCGGAGGACCCTACGAGCAGTACTTC. Protein product: CAWTSGGPYEQYF.

This sequence joins TRBV6-5 and TRBJ1-2; tentative D call: TRBD1 (6 bases). CDR3 length: 13 residues. Trimming took 4 bases from V and 6 from J, leaving 12 bases between them. Per germline, CDR1 MNHEY and CDR2 SVGAGI. The CDR3 DNA is TGTGCCAGCAGTTTGACAGGACAAAATGGCTACACCTTC. Encoded protein: CASSLTGQNGYTF.

The rearrangement joins TRBV27 to TRBJ2-7, with 7 bases that match TRBD1. The length of the CDR3 is 16 residues. Germline values: CDR1 MNHEY, CDR2 SMNVEV (reference sequence). Unmatched junction bases numbered 14, after V lost 4 bases and J lost 5 bases. CDR3 in amino acids: CASSSRQGTLRHEQYF. The DNA for the CDR3 is TGTGCCAGCAGTTCCAGACAGGGAACCCTAAGGCACGAGCAGTACTTC.

This clone was recorded a few times. The chain combines TRBV5-4 with TRBJ2-3; maybe TRBD2 (5 bases). This CDR3 spans 14 amino acids. CDR1 is SGHNT, CDR2 YYREEE, per germline (reference sequence). V was shortened by 5 bases and J by 0 bases, with 10 bases between the two germline ends. This CDR3 is CASRRDFSTDTQYF. The CDR3 bases are TGTGCCAGCAGACGGGATTTCAGCACAGATACGCAGTATTTT.

This rearrangement joins TRBV7-8 to TRBJ1-4; D is uncertain. Trimming shortened V by 4 bases and J by 0 bases, and 6 bases separated the two germline ends. Germline V gene sequence: CDR1 SGHVS, CDR2 FQNEAQ. The CDR3 runs 14 residues. CDR3 loop: CASSSVATNEKLFF. In DNA, the CDR3 is TGTGCCAGCAGCTCAGTTGCAACTAATGAAAAACTGTTTTTT.

The V and J genes are TRBV7-6 and TRBJ2-5, with 9 nucleotides matching TRBD1. Germline assignment: CDR1 SGHVS and CDR2 FNYEAQ. The CDR3 runs 14 residues. V dropped 6 bases and J dropped 5; count of bases not matched to a gene: 7. As DNA, the CDR3 is TGTGCCAGCAGTTGGACAGGGGCGCAGGAGACCCAGTACTTC. Translating gives CASSWTGAQETQYF.

The chain carries TRBV6-6 and TRBJ1-1; D uncertain. CDR3 length: 14 amino acids. V gave up 0 bases and J gave up 4 bases, with 9 bases separating them. Germline CDR1 is MNHNY and CDR2 is SVGAGI (reference sequence). The chain's CDR3 is CASSYSSIVTEAFF. In DNA, the CDR3 is TGTGCCAGCAGTTACTCGAGCATAGTCACTGAAGCTTTCTTT.

The chain joins TRBV5-1 to TRBJ2-7, with TRBD1 as a possible D gene (6 bases). The length of the CDR3 is 16 residues. Germline CDR1 is SGHRS and CDR2 is YFSETQ. Trimming stripped 2 bases from V and 6 bases from J, with 21 bases between. The CDR3 loop is CASSLVSGTPPGEQYF. CDR3 nucleotides: TGCGCCAGCAGCTTAGTCTCGGGGACACCTCCGGGCGAGCAGTACTTC.

This chain joins TRBV19 and TRBJ1-1; no definite D call. Trimming removed 4 bases at V and 0 bases at J, with 12 bases between. CDR3 length: 15 amino acids. Germline CDR1 LNHDA, CDR2 SQIVND (reference sequence). CDR3 coding DNA: TGTGCCAGTAGTAAGTCAGGTTCCATGAACACTGAAGCTTTCTTT. Its protein product is CASSKSGSMNTEAFF.

This clone was observed a handful of times. V and J are TRBV7-6 and TRBJ2-1; TRBD2 matches at 11 bases. Germline V gene sequence: CDR1 SGHVS, CDR2 FNYEAQ. The J segment lost 8 bases and the V segment lost 6 bases, leaving 6 bases of the junction unmatched. The CDR3 contains 14 residues. The CDR3 here is CASSLAGGFYEQFF. DNA of the CDR3: TGTGCCAGCAGTCTAGCGGGGGGTTTTTATGAGCAGTTCTTC.

This rearrangement joins TRBV9 to TRBJ1-2; D call uncertain. Germline CDR1 is SGDLS and CDR2 is YYNGEE. Trimming shortened V by 4 bases and J by 7 bases, and 20 bases separated the two germline ends. The CDR3 runs to 15 residues. CDR3 coding DNA: TGTGCCAGCAGCACAACCCTAACCGGAGGTGGTGGCTACACCTTC. Translation gives CASSTTLTGGGGYTF.

The chain carries TRBV5-4 and TRBJ1-1, with D maybe TRBD1 (5 bases). Germline V gene lookup returns CDR1 SGHNT and CDR2 YYREEE (reference sequence). The CDR3 is made up of 15 amino acids. Trimming removed 2 bases from V and 0 bases from J, with 11 bases in between. This CDR3 reads CASSLRGPLNTEAFF. CDR3 in DNA: TGTGCCAGCAGCTTAAGGGGTCCTCTGAACACTGAAGCTTTCTTT.

This clone came up a few times. The rearrangement links TRBV4-2 to TRBJ2-3, with 12 bases lining up with TRBD2. The V gene end was trimmed by 1 base and the J gene end by 0 bases; junction bases not matched to a gene: 5. CDR1 and CDR2 from the germline V gene are LGHNA and YNFKEQ. CDR3 length: 18 amino acids. The DNA of the CDR3 is TGTGCCAGCAGCCAAGGGCTAGCGGGAGGGCCTAGCACAGATACGCAGTATTTT. This sequence encodes CASSQGLAGGPSTDTQYF.

This sequence joins TRBV7-6 and TRBJ1-5; 11 nucleotides match TRBD1. Germline CDR1 and CDR2: SGHVS and FNYEAQ. The CDR3 is made up of 15 amino acids. J was trimmed by 7 bases and V by 5 bases; bases with no gene match: 7. CDR3 in amino acids: CASSLTGQGGQPQHF. The CDR3 coding sequence is TGTGCCAGCAGCCTAACGGGACAGGGGGGCCAGCCCCAGCATTTT.

The CDR3 DNA reads as TGCGCCAGCAGCCCTAGGACTAGCGGGACCTACGAGCAGTACTTC. It yields the protein CASSPRTSGTYEQYF. The chain is built from TRBV4-1 and TRBJ2-7, with 12 positions matching TRBD2. CDR1 and CDR2 (germline): MGHRA, YSYEKL. The ends lost 4 bases at V and 2 bases at J; junction bases unmatched: 3. CDR3 length equals 15 residues.

The J gene is TRBJ2-6, the V gene TRBV2, with D unresolved. Germline CDR1 is SNHLY and CDR2 is FYNNEI. Between the trimmed V and J ends, which lost 3 bases and 3 bases, there was a span of 6 bases. The CDR3 is made up of 14 amino acids. CDR3 loop: CASSDRGGANVLTF. The DNA for the CDR3 is TGTGCCAGCAGTGACAGAGGTGGGGCCAACGTCCTGACTTTC.

The chain has TRBV11-1 and TRBJ1-1; 7 bases are shared with TRBD1. CDR1 SGHAT and CDR2 FQDESV come from the germline V gene (reference sequence). J was trimmed by 0 bases and V by 5 bases; bases with no gene match: 12. The CDR3 runs to 17 residues. CDR3 in amino acids: CASSPTGLGVVNTEAFF. The CDR3 nucleotides are TGTGCCAGCAGCCCGACAGGGTTGGGGGTGGTGAACACTGAAGCTTTCTTT.

The CDR3 DNA follows: TGCGCCAGCAGTGAGAGACAGGAGGCCGTGGAGACCCAGTACTTC. Protein sequence: CASSERQEAVETQYF. The gene calls are TRBV10-1 and TRBJ2-5, with D perhaps TRBD1 (6 bases). The CDR3 totals 15 residues. Trimming took 2 bases from V and 5 from J, leaving 15 bases between them. Germline V CDR1 and CDR2: WNHNN, SYGVQD (reference sequence).

The chain uses TRBV21-1 and TRBJ1-2; the table's D gene call, TRBD1, was not cross checked with the DNA. TRBV21-1 is described as a pseudogene. CDR3 length: 16 amino acids. CDR3 protein: CASSKKPGEEGYGYTF. The CDR3 DNA follows: TGTGCCAGCAGCAAAAAGCCAGGGGAAGAGGGCTATGGCTACACCTTC.

This sequence joins TRBV5-5 and TRBJ2-5; 8 bases match TRBD2. Germline-derived CDR1 and CDR2 are SGHKS and YYEKEE (reference sequence). The CDR3 has 15 residues. Unmatched junction bases numbered 13, after V lost 5 bases and J lost 7 bases. CDR3 DNA: TGTGCCAGCAGACCGAGCGGGAGCCAGCGCGGGACCCAGTACTTC. It specifies CASRPSGSQRGTQYF. Full variable domain (outside the CDR3, taken from reference TRBV5-5 and TRBJ2-5): DAGVTQSPTHLIKTRGQQVTLRCSPISGHKSVSWYQQVLGQGPQFIFQYYEKEERGRGNFPDRFSARQFPNYSSELNVNALLLGDSALYLCASRPSGSQRGTQYFGPGTRLLVL.

V and J are TRBV7-9 and TRBJ2-2; the match to TRBD2 covers 13 bases. Germline trimming cut 5 bases from V and 5 bases from J; bases unmatched to any gene: 5. CDR1 is SEHNR and CDR2 is FQNEAQ in the germline V gene (reference sequence). This CDR3 contains 16 residues. The CDR3 DNA is TGTGCCAGCAGCCAAGGACTAGCGGGAGTAACCGGGGAGCTGTTTTTT. Translating gives CASSQGLAGVTGELFF.

The chain is built from TRBV4-1 and TRBJ2-3; D unclear. CDR3 length: 15 amino acids. V was cut by 2 bases and J by 0 bases, with 9 bases left in between. CDR1 is MGHRA and CDR2 is YSYEKL in the germline V gene. The CDR3 DNA sequence: TGCGCCAGCAGCCAACTCGCGCTCAGCACAGATACGCAGTATTTT. This gives the protein CASSQLALSTDTQYF.

The chain couples TRBV5-6 to TRBJ1-1; no reliable D call. The germline gives CDR1 SGHDT, CDR2 YYEEEE. The V gene lost 6 bases and the J gene lost 3 bases, with 15 bases spanning the gap. This CDR3 comprises 14 residues. The DNA for the CDR3 is TGTGCCAGCAAGGATTTAGCGTGGGACACTGAAGCTTTCTTT. This gives the protein CASKDLAWDTEAFF.